This T cell receptor (beta chain) was retrieved from a study of T cells in Graves' hyperthyroidism and ophthalmopathy. V lost 2 bases and J 7 bases, leaving 11 bases between the germline ends. In germline, CDR1 is DFQATT, CDR2 SNEGSKA (reference sequence). The CDR3 is 13 residues long. RNA transcripts were the template for amplifying TCR beta CDR3 regions. In the first-round RT-PCR of the TCR CDR3, the HTBI primer set was used. One entry per CDR3 protein results from TCRdb running MiXCR on the multiplex PCR reads. The sample records 600,000 to 650,000 distinct CDR3 sequences, roughly 15% being singletons.

The sample consisted of blood. The origin of this receptor is a woman in her twenties or thirties with Graves' hyperthyroidism. V gene TRBV20-1 combines with J gene TRBJ2-2; TRBD2 might be the D (6 bases). This chain's CDR3 is CSARQGGVGELFF. The CDR3 bases are TGCAGTGCTAGACAGGGAGGAGTCGGGGAGCTGTTTTTT.